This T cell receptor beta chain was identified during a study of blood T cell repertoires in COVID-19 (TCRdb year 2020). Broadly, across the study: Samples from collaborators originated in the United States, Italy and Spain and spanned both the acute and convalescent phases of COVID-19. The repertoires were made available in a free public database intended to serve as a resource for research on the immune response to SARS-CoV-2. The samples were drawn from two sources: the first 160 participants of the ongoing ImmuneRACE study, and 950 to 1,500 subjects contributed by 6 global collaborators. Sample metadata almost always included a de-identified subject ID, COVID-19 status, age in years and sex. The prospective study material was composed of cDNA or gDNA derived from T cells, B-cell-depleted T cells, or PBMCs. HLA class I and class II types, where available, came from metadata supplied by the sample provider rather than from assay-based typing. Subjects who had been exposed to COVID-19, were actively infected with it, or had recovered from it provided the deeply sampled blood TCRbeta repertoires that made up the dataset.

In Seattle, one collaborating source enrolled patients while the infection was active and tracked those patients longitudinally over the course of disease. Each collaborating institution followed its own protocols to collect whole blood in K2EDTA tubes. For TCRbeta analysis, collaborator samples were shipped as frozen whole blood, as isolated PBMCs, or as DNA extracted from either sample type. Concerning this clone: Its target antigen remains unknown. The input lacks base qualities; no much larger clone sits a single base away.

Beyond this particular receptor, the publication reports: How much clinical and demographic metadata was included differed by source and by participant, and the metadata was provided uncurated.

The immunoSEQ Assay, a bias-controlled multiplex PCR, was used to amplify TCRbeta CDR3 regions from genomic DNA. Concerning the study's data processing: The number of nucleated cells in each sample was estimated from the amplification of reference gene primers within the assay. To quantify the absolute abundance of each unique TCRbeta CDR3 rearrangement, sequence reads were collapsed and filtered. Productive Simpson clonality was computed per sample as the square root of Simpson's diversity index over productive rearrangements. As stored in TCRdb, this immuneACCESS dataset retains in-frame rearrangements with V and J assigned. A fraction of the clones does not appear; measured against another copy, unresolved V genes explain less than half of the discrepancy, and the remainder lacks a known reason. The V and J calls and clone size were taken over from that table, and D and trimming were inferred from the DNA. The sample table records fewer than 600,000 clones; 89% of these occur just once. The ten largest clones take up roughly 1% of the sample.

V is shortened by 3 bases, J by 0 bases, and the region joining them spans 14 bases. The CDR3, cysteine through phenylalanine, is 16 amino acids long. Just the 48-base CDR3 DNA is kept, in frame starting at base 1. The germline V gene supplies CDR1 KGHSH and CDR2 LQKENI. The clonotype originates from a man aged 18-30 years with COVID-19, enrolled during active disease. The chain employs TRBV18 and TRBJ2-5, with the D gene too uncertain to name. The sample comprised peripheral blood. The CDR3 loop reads CASSPYQQTHQETQYF. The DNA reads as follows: TGTGCCAGCTCACCGTATCAGCAGACTCACCAAGAGACCCAGTACTTC.